This T cell receptor (beta chain) was captured in a study of CXCR4 blockade with PD-1 therapy in pancreatic cancer (dated by TCRdb to between 2017 and 2020). Regarding the research as a whole: The study analyzed resected pancreatic ductal adenocarcinoma using both multiplex immunohistochemistry and TCRbeta immunosequencing, alongside ex vivo slice culture that tested PD-1 and CXCR4 blockade. To look at intratumoral heterogeneity, the researchers TCR-sequenced two geographically distinct regions from each of 5 or 6 tumors.

Trimming removed 6 bases from V and 5 bases from J; the gene matches leave 3 bases unexplained. The CDR3 sequence holds 13 residues, the cysteine and phenylalanine included. Of the read, only the CDR3 DNA is kept; its 39 bases are in frame from base 1. Per the germline V gene, MDHEN is the CDR1 and SYDVKM is the CDR2. The archived tumor blocks were obtained from patients to whom no neoadjuvant therapy had been administered before resection. In the preserved-tissue arm, the study used 30 or so surgical resection samples taken from some 25 pancreatic ductal adenocarcinoma patients who had not previously been treated. DNA for the resection arm was extracted from ten 5-micron curls of FFPE tumor cut next to the multiplex immunohistochemistry slide. This clone has a handful of counts. The antigen this receptor binds is unknown. No base qualities exist here, and no much larger clone lies one base off it.

The study at large found these results: The frequency of each amino acid clone correlated strongly with the number of distinct nucleotide rearrangements encoding that clone, suggesting convergent selection driven by common tumor antigens. Because only TCRbeta chains were sequenced, true antigen-specificity overlap among the convergent dominant clones remained unconfirmed, awaiting paired alpha-beta single-cell sequencing. Tumors had clonal expansion, with a mean productive clonality of approximately 0.14 compared with about 0.048 in healthy blood, yet clonality showed no correlation with survival.

The immunoSEQ Assay at Adaptive Biotechnologies was used to immunosequence TCRbeta CDR3 regions from the extracted DNA. On the authors' methods: To measure the absolute abundance of each unique TCRbeta CDR3, the sequences were collapsed and filtered. Clonality was defined as 1 minus Pielou's evenness, computed on productive in-frame rearrangements only. Regional overlap was evaluated by tracking the top 100 nucleotide rearrangements across paired samples, and paired versus unrelated samples were compared using the Morisita index. The immunoSEQ Rearrangement Details tool was used to assess convergence of nucleotide rearrangements onto identical amino acid sequences. TCRdb carries this immuneACCESS record with in-frame sequences only. Its versions omit some clonotypes, under half of them owing to an unresolved V gene in the studies checked, with the rest unexplained. That table is the source of V, J and clone size, and D and trimming were worked out from the DNA. Across this sample there are 800 or so clones, with roughly 40% seen only once. 9.5% to 13% of the sample is taken by the ten largest.

The TCR originated in a human donor with pancreatic ductal adenocarcinoma. Sequenced material: tumor tissue. The V and J genes are TRBV28 and TRBJ2-5; TRBD1 matches 10 bases in the middle. At the DNA level, the sequence is TGTGCCAGCAGGACAGGGGGCCTCGAGACCCAGTACTTC. Its translation reads: CASRTGGLETQYF.